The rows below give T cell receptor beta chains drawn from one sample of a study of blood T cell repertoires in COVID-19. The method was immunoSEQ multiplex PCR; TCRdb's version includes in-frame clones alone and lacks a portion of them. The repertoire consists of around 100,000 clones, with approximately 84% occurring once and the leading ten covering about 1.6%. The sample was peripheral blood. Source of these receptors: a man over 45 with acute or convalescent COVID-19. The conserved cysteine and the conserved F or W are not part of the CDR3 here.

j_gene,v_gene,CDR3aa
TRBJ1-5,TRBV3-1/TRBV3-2,ASSRTGEGQPQH
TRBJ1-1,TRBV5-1,ASSYRAGMATEAF
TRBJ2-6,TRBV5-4,ASSLGLAGTGRSGANVLT
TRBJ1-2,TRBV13,ASSSNTQVRRDGYT
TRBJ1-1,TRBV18,ASSLMTGQNTEAF
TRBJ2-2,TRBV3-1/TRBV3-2,ASSQVGGGSGELF
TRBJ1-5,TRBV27,ASSFAGLNQPQH
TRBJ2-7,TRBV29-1,SVEGLYHSYEQY
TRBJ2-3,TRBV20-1,SASTGRTDTQY
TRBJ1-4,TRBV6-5,ASSYFQGGGNEKLF
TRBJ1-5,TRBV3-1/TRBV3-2,ASSQGPRQPQH
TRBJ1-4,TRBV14,ASSPRGGLATNEKLF
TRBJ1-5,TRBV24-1,ATSDPRDNQPQH
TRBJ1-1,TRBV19,ASSAGTNTEAF
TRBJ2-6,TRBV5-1,ASSLEDSTSGANVLT
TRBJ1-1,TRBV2,ASKASWADEAF
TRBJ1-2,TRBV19,ASRPGQGYGYT
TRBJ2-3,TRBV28,ASRVEGTTDTQY
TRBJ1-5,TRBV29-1,SVRTGTNQPQH
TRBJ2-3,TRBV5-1,ASRPNQQGRRTDTQY
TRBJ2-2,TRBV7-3,ASSLRFISGGNTGELF
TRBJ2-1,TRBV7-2,ASIRDRAYNEQF
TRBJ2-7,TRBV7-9,ASSPSPGAGAFSYEQY
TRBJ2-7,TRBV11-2,ARSPRLSRYEQY
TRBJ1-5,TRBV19,ASSKDGRSNQPQH
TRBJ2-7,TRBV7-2,ASSSTGTVPHEQY
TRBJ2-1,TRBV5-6,ASSPSRSSYNEQF
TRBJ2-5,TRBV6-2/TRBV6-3,ASSDSLKTQY
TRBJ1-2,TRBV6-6,ASSYKLGTGGDGYT
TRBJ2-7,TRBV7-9,ASRPGVSYEQY
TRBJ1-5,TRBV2,ASSVDSNSNQPQH
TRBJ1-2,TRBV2,ASRRTATNYGYT
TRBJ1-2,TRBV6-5,ASSPDRGSYRYT
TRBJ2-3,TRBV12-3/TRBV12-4,ASSLGGLSTQY
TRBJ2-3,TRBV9,ASSGSSGGPDTQY
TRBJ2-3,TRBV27,ASSGGTDTQY
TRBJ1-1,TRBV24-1,ATRPKTGGTEAF
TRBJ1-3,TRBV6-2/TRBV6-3,ASSPNRGNSGNTIY
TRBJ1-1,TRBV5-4,ASSGGRGNTIGSEAF
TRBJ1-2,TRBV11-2,ASSLRRTGTHGYT
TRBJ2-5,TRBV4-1,ASSQGERGALETQY
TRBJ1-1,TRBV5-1,ASSSRGGNTEAF
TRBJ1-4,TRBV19,ASSTLRGGKDNEKLF